This TCR beta chain was captured in a study of early T cells in non-severe SARS-CoV-2 infection. About the study: Sequenced material consisted of bulk RNA (from unsorted whole blood), and chains were unpaired.

General study results and limits: Private and CD4 specificities were missed by VDJdb matching, which favored anti-spike CD8 responses.

Molecules of cDNA were individually given unique molecular identifiers that were attached to them. From the 5' RACE reads, TCRdb called clonotypes with MiXCR, one entry per CDR3 protein. Of tens of thousands of distinct CDR3 sequences in the sample, 10% to 15% were seen once. Trimming took 3 bases from V and 2 from J; bases not matched to a gene: 3. Per germline, CDR1 KGHDR and CDR2 SFDVKD. CDR3 length: 15 residues. There are a few counts of this clonotype. Its antigen remains unidentified. The receptor was derived from an adult who was a healthcare worker with PCR-confirmed SARS-CoV-2 infection or an uninfected control (not recorded which). The chain links TRBV24-1 to TRBJ1-2, with 9 nucleotides matching TRBD1. Sequencing was performed on whole blood, taken at baseline. In DNA form, the CDR3 reads TGTGCCACCAGTGATGCGACAGGGGGGAACTATGGCTACACCTTC. As protein: CATSDATGGNYGYTF.